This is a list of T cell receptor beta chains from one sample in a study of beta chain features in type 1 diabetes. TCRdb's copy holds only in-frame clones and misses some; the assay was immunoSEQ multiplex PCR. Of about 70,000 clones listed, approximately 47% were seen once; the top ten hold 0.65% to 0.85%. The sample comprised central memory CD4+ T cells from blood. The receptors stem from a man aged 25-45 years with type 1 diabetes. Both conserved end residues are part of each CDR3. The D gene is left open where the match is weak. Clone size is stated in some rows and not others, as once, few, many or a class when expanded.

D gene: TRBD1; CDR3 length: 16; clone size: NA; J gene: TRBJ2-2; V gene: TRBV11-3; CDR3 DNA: TGTGCCAGCAGCAACGCCGGGACAGTGAACACCGGGGAGCTGTTTTTT; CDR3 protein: CASSNAGTVNTGELFF
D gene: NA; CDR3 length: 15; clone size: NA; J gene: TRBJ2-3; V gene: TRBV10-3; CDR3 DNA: TGTGCCATCAAGGGGCAGGGGTGGAGCACAGATACGCAGTATTTT; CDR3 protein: CAIKGQGWSTDTQYF
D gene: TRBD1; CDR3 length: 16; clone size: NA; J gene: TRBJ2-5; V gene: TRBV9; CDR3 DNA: TGTGCCAGCAGCGTAAGCCCGATGGACAGGGGAGGGACCCAGTACTTC; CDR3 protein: CASSVSPMDRGGTQYF
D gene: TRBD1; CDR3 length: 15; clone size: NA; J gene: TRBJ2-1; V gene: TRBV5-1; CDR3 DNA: TGCGCCAGCAGCTTGGAAGGGGGCCCCTACAATGAGCAGTTCTTC; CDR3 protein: CASSLEGGPYNEQFF
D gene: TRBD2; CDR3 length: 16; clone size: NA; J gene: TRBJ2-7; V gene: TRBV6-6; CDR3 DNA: TGTGCCAGCAGTTACTCAGGCGGGGGGATCTCCTACGAGCAGTACTTC; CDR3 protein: CASSYSGGGISYEQYF
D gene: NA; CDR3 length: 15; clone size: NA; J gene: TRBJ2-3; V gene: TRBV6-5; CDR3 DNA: TGTGCCAGCAGGCCCCCTGGGACAACGACAGATACGCAGTATTTT; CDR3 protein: CASRPPGTTTDTQYF
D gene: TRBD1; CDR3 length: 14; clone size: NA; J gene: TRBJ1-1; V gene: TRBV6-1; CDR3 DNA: TGTGCCTGCAGTCGCAGGGGGGAGAACACTGAAGCTTTCTTT; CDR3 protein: CACSRRGENTEAFF
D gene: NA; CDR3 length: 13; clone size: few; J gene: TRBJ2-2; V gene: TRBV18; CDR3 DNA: TGTGCCAGCTCACCACCGAACGCGGGGGAGCTGTTTTTT; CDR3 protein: CASSPPNAGELFF
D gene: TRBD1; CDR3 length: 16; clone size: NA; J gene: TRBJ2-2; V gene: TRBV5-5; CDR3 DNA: TGTGCCAGCAGCTTGGCCTTGAGGGGGCGAGTCGGGGAGCTGTTTTTT; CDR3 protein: CASSLALRGRVGELFF
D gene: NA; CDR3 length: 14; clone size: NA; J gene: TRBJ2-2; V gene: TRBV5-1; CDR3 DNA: TGCGCCAGCAGCTTGTGGGAGATGGGCGGGGAGCTGTTTTTT; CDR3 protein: CASSLWEMGGELFF
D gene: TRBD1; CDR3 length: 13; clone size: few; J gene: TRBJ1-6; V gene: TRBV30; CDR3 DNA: TGTGCCTGGATTGGGGACAGCAATTCACCCCTCCACTTT; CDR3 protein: CAWIGDSNSPLHF
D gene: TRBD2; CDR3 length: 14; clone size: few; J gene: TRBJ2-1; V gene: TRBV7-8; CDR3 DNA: TGTGCCAGCAGCTTAGTGGTGACTAGCGGTGAGCAGTTCTTC; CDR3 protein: CASSLVVTSGEQFF
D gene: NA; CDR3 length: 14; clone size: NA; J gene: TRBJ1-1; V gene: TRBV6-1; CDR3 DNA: TGTGCCAGCAGTGACGGGGGGTTGAACACTGAAGCTTTCTTT; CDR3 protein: CASSDGGLNTEAFF
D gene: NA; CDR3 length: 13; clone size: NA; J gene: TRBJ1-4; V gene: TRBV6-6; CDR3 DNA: TGTGCCAGCACCCGGGTTGCGGGTGAAAAACTGTTTTTT; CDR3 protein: CASTRVAGEKLFF
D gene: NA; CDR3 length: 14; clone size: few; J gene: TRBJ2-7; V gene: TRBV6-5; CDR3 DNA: TGTGCCAGCAGTTCGCCGGGAAGCTCCTACGAGCAGTACTTC; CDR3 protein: CASSSPGSSYEQYF
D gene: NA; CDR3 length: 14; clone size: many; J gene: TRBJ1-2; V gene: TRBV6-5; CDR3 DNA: TGTGCCAGCAGTTCCCCGGGGAATAACTATGGCTACACCTTC; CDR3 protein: CASSSPGNNYGYTF
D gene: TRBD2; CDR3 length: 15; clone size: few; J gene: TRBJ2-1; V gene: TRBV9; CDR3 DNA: TGTGCCAGCAGTAGGACTAGCGGGTTTAACAATGAGCAGTTCTTC; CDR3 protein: CASSRTSGFNNEQFF